A selection of T cell receptor beta chains follows, all from one sample in a study of radiation and T cells in renal cell carcinoma. Sequencing was performed with immunoSEQ multiplex PCR; in TCRdb, only in-frame clones are kept and a portion is missing. The data show roughly 61,000 clones, over 60% seen once. Sequenced here: blood, sampled from a patient whose treatment included radiotherapy and nephrectomy. These receptors were obtained from a man in his 60s with renal cell carcinoma. CDR3s leave out the opening cysteine and the closing phenylalanine or tryptophan. The D gene is left open where the match is weak.

d_gene: -
j_gene: TRBJ1-5
v_gene: TRBV2
CDR3aa: AGSRQVNQPQH

d_gene: -
j_gene: TRBJ2-1
v_gene: TRBV9
CDR3aa: ASSISARRGNEQF

d_gene: TRBD1
j_gene: TRBJ2-2
v_gene: TRBV25-1
CDR3aa: ASSEQNRGRGTGELF

d_gene: TRBD1
j_gene: TRBJ1-2
v_gene: TRBV7-3
CDR3aa: ASSPTPGQAFYGYT

d_gene: -
j_gene: TRBJ1-1
v_gene: TRBV19
CDR3aa: ASSLMGGPTEAF

d_gene: TRBD1
j_gene: TRBJ1-3
v_gene: TRBV7-9
CDR3aa: ASSLARGLLSGNTIY

d_gene: -
j_gene: TRBJ2-7
v_gene: TRBV5-1
CDR3aa: ASSPRGGGRHEQY

d_gene: TRBD2
j_gene: TRBJ2-7
v_gene: TRBV7-2
CDR3aa: ASSSERGGSEQY

d_gene: -
j_gene: TRBJ2-1
v_gene: TRBV10-2
CDR3aa: ASRTRTNEQF

d_gene: -
j_gene: TRBJ1-1
v_gene: TRBV4-3
CDR3aa: ASSQGAANTEAF

d_gene: -
j_gene: TRBJ1-2
v_gene: TRBV7-2
CDR3aa: ASSLAVGNYGYT

d_gene: TRBD2
j_gene: TRBJ2-5
v_gene: TRBV7-2
CDR3aa: ASSLDGGGTQY

d_gene: -
j_gene: TRBJ2-7
v_gene: TRBV9
CDR3aa: ASSPQTVPSYEQY

d_gene: TRBD2
j_gene: TRBJ2-1
v_gene: TRBV5-1
CDR3aa: ASSLVPSGSPGGEQF

d_gene: TRBD1
j_gene: TRBJ2-1
v_gene: TRBV5-1
CDR3aa: ASSSLGQGAREQF

d_gene: -
j_gene: TRBJ1-5
v_gene: TRBV6-6
CDR3aa: ASHTPGLNQPQH

d_gene: -
j_gene: TRBJ2-5
v_gene: TRBV7-9
CDR3aa: ASSPPTGLQETQY